The 15 T cell receptor beta chains in this list originate from one sample, sequenced in a study of Ad26.COV2.S vaccination and SARS-CoV-2 variants. Generated by immunoSEQ multiplex PCR, the TCRdb table keeps only in-frame clones and is missing some. The sample yields about 470,000 clones, around 91% seen once. Treatment meaning: around 19 received Ad26.COV2.S at low or high dose, single or two shots; five or six received placebo; per-sample allocation not given. Samples came from day 63 after the first vaccine or placebo injection. Material: peripheral blood, obtained in a trial of Ad26.COV2.S vaccine versus placebo. Every receptor here comes from a person aged 18 to 59 who received the Ad26.COV2.S COVID-19 vaccine or a placebo.

The chain recombines TRBV7-9 with TRBJ1-5; the D is unclear. The V and J ends lost 5 bases and 11 bases respectively, with 16 bases between them. Germline V gene lookup returns CDR1 SEHNR and CDR2 FQNEAQ (reference sequence). This CDR3 contains 13 residues. The CDR3 DNA reads as TGTGCCAGCAGCGATGACGGGAGCCCAGCCCAGCATTTT. Its protein is CASSDDGSPAQHF.

This chain connects TRBV19 to TRBJ1-2; possible D gene TRBD1, 5 bases. Germline CDR1 is LNHDA and CDR2 is SQIVND (reference sequence). The V and J ends lost 3 bases and 3 bases respectively, with 14 bases between them. The CDR3 has 15 amino acids. CDR3 nucleotide sequence: TGTGCCAGTAGTATTCGGGCGGGGGGTGACTATGGCTACACCTTC. This translates into CASSIRAGGDYGYTF.

The chain uses TRBV28 and TRBJ1-2, with D maybe TRBD1 (5 bases). CDR3 length: 14 amino acids. Germline V gene data show CDR1 as MDHEN and CDR2 as SYDVKM. V shed 9 bases and J shed 3 bases, with 17 bases lying between them. The CDR3 sequence is CASNGGTPYYGYTF. The CDR3 nucleotides read TGTGCCAGTAATGGGGGGACCCCTTACTATGGCTACACCTTC.

This chain joins TRBV6-6 and TRBJ1-2; D is uncertain. The V and J ends lost 2 bases and 0 bases respectively, with 13 bases between them. The germline gives CDR1 MNHNY, CDR2 SVGAGI (reference sequence). The CDR3 is 16 amino acids. DNA for the CDR3: TGTGCCAGCAGTTACGAGGGCAGGCCCACTAACTATGGCTACACCTTC. Translation: CASSYEGRPTNYGYTF.

This clone has a handful of counts. This chain uses TRBV7-2 with TRBJ2-4, with a tentative D call TRBD1 (6 bases). CDR1 SGHTA and CDR2 FQGNSA come from the germline V gene. Trimming pared 2 bases from V and 0 bases from J, leaving 11 bases between. CDR3 length equals 16 residues. The CDR3 sequence: CASSLIGQIAKNIQYF. The CDR3 coding sequence is TGTGCCAGCAGCTTAATTGGACAGATAGCCAAAAACATTCAGTACTTC.

CDR3 amino acids: CASSLVGPRSGANVLTF. CDR3 bases: TGCGCCAGCAGCTTGGTAGGACCACGCTCTGGGGCCAACGTCCTGACTTTC. The chain employs TRBV5-1 and TRBJ2-6, with unresolved D. CDR1 is SGHRS, CDR2 YFSETQ, per germline. This CDR3 has 17 amino acids. Trimming stripped 0 bases from V and 0 bases from J, with 10 bases between.

This clone was counted once. This chain links TRBV28 with TRBJ2-7; 8 bases align to TRBD2. Per the germline V gene, CDR1 is MDHEN and CDR2 is SYDVKM. This CDR3 is built from 15 residues. V shed 5 bases, J shed 0 bases, and the junction held 6 bases outside the gene matches. In DNA form, the CDR3 reads TGTGCCAGCAGTCGGACTAGCTTCCTCTCCTACGAGCAGTACTTC. Translation: CASSRTSFLSYEQYF.

The J gene is TRBJ2-1, the V gene TRBV7-3; tentatively, D is TRBD1 or TRBD2 (5 bases each). CDR1 and CDR2 (germline): SGHTA, FQGTGA. The CDR3 spans 13 residues. V was trimmed by 4 bases and J by 12 bases, leaving 16 bases between them. The CDR3 reads CASSSRQGDGQFF. The CDR3 nucleotides read TGTGCCAGCAGCTCACGGCAGGGAGATGGGCAGTTCTTC. Filled out from reference TRBV7-3 and TRBJ2-1, the complete variable domain reads GAGVSQTPSNKVTEKGKYVELRCDPISGHTALYWYRQSLGQGPEFLIYFQGTGAADDSGLPNDRFFAVRPEGSVSTLKIQRTERGDSAVYLCASSSRQGDGQFFGPGTRLTVL.

The chain couples TRBV23-1 to TRBJ2-7, with D perhaps TRBD1 (5 bases). TRBV23-1 is noted as an ORF with a role that remains uncertain. V was cut by 2 bases and J by 1 base, with 15 bases left in between. The CDR3 is 16 residues long. The CDR3 protein is CASSQRRQQGSYEQYF. The CDR3 nucleotides are TGCGCCAGCAGTCAAAGGAGACAGCAAGGATCCTACGAGCAGTACTTC.

The gene calls are TRBV10-3 and TRBJ1-1; D is uncertain. CDR3 length equals 14 residues. The V end was cut by 8 bases, the J end by 1 base, with 14 bases between. CDR1 and CDR2 (germline): ENHRY, SYGVKD. In DNA, the CDR3 is TGTGCCATCGGTAGTAATATGCCGAACACTGAAGCTTTCTTT. Translation gives CAIGSNMPNTEAFF.

This rearrangement joins TRBV18 to TRBJ1-2; 8 nucleotides align to TRBD1. After removal of 3 bases from V and 1 base from J, the junction contained 7 bases not matched to a gene. The length of the CDR3 is 16 residues. Per germline, CDR1 KGHSH and CDR2 LQKENI. The chain's CDR3 is CASSPAGQAYNYGYTF. The DNA for the CDR3 is TGTGCCAGCTCACCGGCGGGACAGGCCTATAACTATGGCTACACCTTC. Complete variable domain (other parts from reference TRBV18 and TRBJ1-2): NAGVMQNPRHLVRRRGQEARLRCSPMKGHSHVYWYRQLPEEGLKFMVYLQKENIIDESGMPKERFSAEFPKEGPSILRIQQVVRGDSAAYFCASSPAGQAYNYGYTFGSGTRLTVV.

This chain joins TRBV18 and TRBJ2-1; 9 nucleotides match TRBD2. The CDR3 is 18 amino acids. J was trimmed by 0 bases and V by 0 bases; bases with no gene match: 6. The germline CDR1 and CDR2 sequences are KGHSH and LQKENI. Here the CDR3 DNA reads TGTGCCAGCTCACCACCTAGCGGGAGTGGACCCTCCTACAATGAGCAGTTCTTC. This gives the protein CASSPPSGSGPSYNEQFF.

The chain recombines TRBV20-1 with TRBJ2-1; tentative D call: TRBD2 (5 bases). The CDR3 has 11 amino acids. CDR1 is DFQATT, CDR2 SNEGSKA, per germline (reference sequence). V lost 3 bases, J lost 8 bases, and 8 bases lay in between. This CDR3 reads CSASAGYEQFF. The CDR3 region has the DNA TGCAGTGCTAGCGCGGGCTATGAGCAGTTCTTC.

This rearrangement joins TRBV19 to TRBJ2-7, with D maybe TRBD2 (5 bases). There are 14 residues in the CDR3. Germline V gene lookup returns CDR1 LNHDA and CDR2 SQIVND (reference sequence). V shed 5 bases and J shed 6 bases, with 17 bases lying between them. The DNA for the CDR3 is TGTGCCAGTAGTGAAGAGGGTTACCCATTCGAGCAGTACTTC. It is translated as CASSEEGYPFEQYF.

This sequence joins TRBV19 and TRBJ1-5, with TRBD1 identical over 7 bases. The J segment lost 2 bases and the V segment lost 5 bases, leaving 6 bases of the junction unmatched. The CDR3 is 15 amino acids. Germline V gene lookup returns CDR1 LNHDA and CDR2 SQIVND (reference sequence). CDR3: CASSRLTGGNQPQHF. The CDR3 bases are TGTGCCAGTAGTCGCCTCACAGGGGGCAATCAGCCCCAGCATTTT.